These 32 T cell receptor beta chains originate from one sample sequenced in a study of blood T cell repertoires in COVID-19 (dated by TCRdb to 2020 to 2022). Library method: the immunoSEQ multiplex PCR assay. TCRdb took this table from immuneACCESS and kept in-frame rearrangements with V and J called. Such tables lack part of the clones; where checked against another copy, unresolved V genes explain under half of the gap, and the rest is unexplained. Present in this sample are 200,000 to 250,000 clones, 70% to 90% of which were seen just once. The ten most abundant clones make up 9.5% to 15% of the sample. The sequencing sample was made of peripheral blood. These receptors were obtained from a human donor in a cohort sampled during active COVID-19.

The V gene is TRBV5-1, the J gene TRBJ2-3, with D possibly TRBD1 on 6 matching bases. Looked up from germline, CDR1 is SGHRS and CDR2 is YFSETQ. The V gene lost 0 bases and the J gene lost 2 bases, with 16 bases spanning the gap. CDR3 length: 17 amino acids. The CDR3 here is CASSLGGHSSSTDTQYF. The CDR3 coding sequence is TGCGCCAGCAGCTTGGGGGGACACAGCTCCTCCACAGATACGCAGTATTTT.

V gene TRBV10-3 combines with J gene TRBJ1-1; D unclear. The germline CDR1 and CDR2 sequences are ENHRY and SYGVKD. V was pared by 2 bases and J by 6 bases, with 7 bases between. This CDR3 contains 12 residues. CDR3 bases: TGTGCCATCAGTGAGGAAGCCGCTGAAGCTTTCTTT. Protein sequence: CAISEEAAEAFF.

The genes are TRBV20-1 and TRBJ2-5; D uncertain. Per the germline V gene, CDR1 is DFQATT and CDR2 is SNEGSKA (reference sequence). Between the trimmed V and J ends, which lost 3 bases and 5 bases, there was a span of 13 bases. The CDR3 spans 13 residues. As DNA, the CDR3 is TGCAGTGCTAGTGGTTTAATTGTCGAGACCCAGTACTTC. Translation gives CSASGLIVETQYF.

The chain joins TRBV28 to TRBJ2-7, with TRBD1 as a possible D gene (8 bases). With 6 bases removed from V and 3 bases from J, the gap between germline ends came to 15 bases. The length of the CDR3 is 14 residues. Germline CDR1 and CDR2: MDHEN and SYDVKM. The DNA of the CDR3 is TGTGCCAGCAGAACAGGGGGGGAACACTACGAGCAGTACTTC. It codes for CASRTGGEHYEQYF.

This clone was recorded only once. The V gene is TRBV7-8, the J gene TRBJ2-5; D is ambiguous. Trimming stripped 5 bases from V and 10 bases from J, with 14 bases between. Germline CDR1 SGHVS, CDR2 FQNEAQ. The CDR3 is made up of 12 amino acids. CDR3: CASSPLASSQYF. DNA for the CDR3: TGTGCCAGCAGCCCCCTGGCCTCAAGCCAGTACTTC.

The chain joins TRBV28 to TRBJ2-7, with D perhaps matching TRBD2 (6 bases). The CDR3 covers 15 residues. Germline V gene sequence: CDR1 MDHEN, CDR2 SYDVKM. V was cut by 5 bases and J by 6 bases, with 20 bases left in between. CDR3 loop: CASSTTSIGSSEQYF. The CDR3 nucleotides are TGTGCCAGCAGTACTACTAGCATTGGTTCGTCCGAGCAGTACTTC.

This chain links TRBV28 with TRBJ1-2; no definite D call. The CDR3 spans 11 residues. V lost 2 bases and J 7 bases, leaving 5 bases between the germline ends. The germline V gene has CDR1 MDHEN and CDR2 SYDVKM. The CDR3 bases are TGTGCCAGCAGTTTAAAGCTTGGCTACACCTTC. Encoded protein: CASSLKLGYTF.

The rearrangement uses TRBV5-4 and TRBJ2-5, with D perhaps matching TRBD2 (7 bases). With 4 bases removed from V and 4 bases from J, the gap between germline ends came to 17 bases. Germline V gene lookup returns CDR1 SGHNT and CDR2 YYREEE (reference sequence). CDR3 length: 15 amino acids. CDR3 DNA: TGTGCCAGCAGCCCCCAAGGGGGGGCGGGAGAGACCCAGTACTTC. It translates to CASSPQGGAGETQYF.

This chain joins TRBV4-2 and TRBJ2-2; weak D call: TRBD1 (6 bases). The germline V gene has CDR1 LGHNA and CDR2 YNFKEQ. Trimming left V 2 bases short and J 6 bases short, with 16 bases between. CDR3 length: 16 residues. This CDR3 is CASSQRNRVESGELFF. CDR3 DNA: TGTGCCAGCAGCCAAAGAAACAGGGTTGAGTCCGGGGAGCTGTTTTTT.

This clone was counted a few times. The CDR3 protein is CASGPGGETQYF. The CDR3, as DNA: TGTGCCAGCGGCCCAGGGGGCGAGACCCAGTACTTC. The gene calls are TRBV12-3 or TRBV12-4 and TRBJ2-5; 8 nucleotides match TRBD1. J lost 5 bases, V lost 8 bases, and 4 bases had no gene match. This CDR3 comprises 12 residues.

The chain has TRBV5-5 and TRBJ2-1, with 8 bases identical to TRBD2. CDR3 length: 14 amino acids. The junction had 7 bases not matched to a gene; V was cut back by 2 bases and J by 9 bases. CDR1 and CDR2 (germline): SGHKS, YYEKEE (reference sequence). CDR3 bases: TGTGCCAGCAGCTTCGAGCGGGAGTCGGGTGAGCAGTTCTTC. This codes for CASSFERESGEQFF.

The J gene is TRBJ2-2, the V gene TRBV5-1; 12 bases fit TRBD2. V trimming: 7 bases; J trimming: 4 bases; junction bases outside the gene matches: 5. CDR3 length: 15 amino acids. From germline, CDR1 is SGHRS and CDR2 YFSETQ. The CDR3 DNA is TGCGCCAGCGGGGGACTAGCGGGTGTCACCGGGGAGCTGTTTTTT. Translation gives CASGGLAGVTGELFF.

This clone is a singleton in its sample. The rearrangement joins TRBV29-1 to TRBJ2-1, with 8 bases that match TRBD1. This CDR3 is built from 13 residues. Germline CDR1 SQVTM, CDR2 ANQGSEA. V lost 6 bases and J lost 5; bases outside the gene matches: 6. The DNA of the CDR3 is TGCAGCGTCGGACAGGGAAGGAACAATGAGCAGTTCTTC. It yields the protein CSVGQGRNNEQFF.

Here the CDR3 DNA reads TGTGCCAGCAGCCCGCTTGGGGCCGGAAACACCATATATTTT. This translates into CASSPLGAGNTIYF. The genes are TRBV3-1 (or the pseudogene TRBV3-2) and TRBJ1-3; D possibly corresponds to TRBD1 (5 bases). V shed 4 bases and J shed 4 bases, with 11 bases lying between them. CDR3 length equals 14 residues. Looked up from germline, CDR1 is LGHDT and CDR2 is YNNKEL (reference sequence).

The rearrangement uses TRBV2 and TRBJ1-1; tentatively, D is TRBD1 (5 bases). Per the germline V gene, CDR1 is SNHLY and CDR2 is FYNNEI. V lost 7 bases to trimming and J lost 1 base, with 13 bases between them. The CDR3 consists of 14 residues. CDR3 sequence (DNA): TGTGCCAGCACCTCTTGGGGGGGGAACACTGAAGCTTTCTTT. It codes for CASTSWGGNTEAFF.

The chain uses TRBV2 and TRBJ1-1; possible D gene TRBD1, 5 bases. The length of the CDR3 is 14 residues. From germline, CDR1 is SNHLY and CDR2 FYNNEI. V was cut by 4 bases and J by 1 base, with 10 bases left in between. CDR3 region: CASSAGYSNTEAFF. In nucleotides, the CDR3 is TGTGCCAGCAGTGCAGGGTACTCGAACACTGAAGCTTTCTTT.

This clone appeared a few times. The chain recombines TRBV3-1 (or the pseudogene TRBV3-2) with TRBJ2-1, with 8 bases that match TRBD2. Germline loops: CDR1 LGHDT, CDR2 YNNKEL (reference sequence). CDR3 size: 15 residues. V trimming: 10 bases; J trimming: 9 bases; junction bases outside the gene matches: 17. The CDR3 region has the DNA TGTGCCACCGGGACGGGAGAGCGGAGCGGGAGTGAGCAGTTCTTC. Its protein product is CATGTGERSGSEQFF.

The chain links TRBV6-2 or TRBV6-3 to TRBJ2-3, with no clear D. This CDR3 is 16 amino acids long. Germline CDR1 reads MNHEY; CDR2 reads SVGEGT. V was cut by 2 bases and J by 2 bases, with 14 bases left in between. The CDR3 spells CASSYGIYTYTDTQYF. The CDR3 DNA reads TGTGCCAGCAGTTACGGCATATATACGTACACAGATACGCAGTATTTT.

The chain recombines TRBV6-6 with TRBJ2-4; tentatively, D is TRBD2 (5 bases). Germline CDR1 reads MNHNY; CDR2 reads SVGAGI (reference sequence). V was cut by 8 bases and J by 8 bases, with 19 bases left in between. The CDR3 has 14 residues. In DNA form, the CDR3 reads TGTGCCAGCTCCGGGGTTAGGAATAGCGACATTCAGTACTTC. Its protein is CASSGVRNSDIQYF.

This chain's CDR3 is CASSGPGTGSGANVLTF. CDR3 bases: TGTGCCAGCAGTGGTCCCGGGACAGGGTCTGGGGCCAACGTCCTGACTTTC. J is TRBJ2-6 and V is TRBV2, with 9 bases lining up with TRBD1. V lost 4 bases to trimming and J lost 1 base; unmatched junction nucleotides: 5. Looked up from germline, CDR1 is SNHLY and CDR2 is FYNNEI. The CDR3 runs to 17 residues.

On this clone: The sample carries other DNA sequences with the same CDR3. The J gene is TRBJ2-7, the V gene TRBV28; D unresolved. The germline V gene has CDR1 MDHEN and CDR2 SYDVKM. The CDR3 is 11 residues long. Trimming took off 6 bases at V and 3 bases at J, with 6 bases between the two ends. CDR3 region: CASSLRYEQYF. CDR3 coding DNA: TGTGCCAGCAGCCTCCGCTACGAGCAGTACTTC. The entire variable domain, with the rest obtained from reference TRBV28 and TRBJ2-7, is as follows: DVKVTQSSRYLVKRTGEKVFLECVQDMDHENMFWYRQDPGLGLRLIYFSYDVKMKEKGDIPEGYSVSREKKERFSLILESASTNQTSMYLCASSLRYEQYFGPGTRLTVT.

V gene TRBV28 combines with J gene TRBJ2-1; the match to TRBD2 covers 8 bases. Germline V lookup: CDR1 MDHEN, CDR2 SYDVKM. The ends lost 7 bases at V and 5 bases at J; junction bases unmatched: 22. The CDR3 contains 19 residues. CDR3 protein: CASNKGSGSGPGGDNEQFF. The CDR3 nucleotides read TGTGCCAGCAATAAAGGGAGCGGGAGTGGCCCCGGCGGGGACAATGAGCAGTTCTTC.

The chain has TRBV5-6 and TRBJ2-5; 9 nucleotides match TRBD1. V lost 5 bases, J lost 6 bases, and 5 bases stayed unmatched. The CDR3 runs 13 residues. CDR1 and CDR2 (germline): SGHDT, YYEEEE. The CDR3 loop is CASSFGTGQTQYF. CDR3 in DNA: TGTGCCAGCAGTTTTGGGACAGGGCAGACCCAGTACTTC.

CDR3 protein: CASSFSPPAGLAENIQYF. The CDR3 bases are TGTGCCAGCAGTTTCTCCCCACCAGCTGGACTAGCGGAAAACATTCAGTACTTC. The gene calls are TRBV27 and TRBJ2-4; TRBD2 agrees at 10 bases. The ends lost 3 bases at V and 5 bases at J; junction bases unmatched: 13. Germline-derived CDR1 and CDR2 are MNHEY and SMNVEV (reference sequence). This CDR3 has 18 residues.

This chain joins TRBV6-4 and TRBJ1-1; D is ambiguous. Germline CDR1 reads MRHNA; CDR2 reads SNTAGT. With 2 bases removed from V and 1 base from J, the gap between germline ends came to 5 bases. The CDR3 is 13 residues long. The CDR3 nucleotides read TGTGCCAGCAGTGACCAGTCGAACACTGAAGCTTTCTTT. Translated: CASSDQSNTEAFF.

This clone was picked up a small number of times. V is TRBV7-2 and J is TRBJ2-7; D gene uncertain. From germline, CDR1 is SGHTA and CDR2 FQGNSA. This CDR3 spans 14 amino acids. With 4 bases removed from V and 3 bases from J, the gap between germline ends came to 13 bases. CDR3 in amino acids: CASSSLAVGYEQYF. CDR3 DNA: TGTGCCAGCAGCTCCCTCGCGGTTGGCTACGAGCAGTACTTC.

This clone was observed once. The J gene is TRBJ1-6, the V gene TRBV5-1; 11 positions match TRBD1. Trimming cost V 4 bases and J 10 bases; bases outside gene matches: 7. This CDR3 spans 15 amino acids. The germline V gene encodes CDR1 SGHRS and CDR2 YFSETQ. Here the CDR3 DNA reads TGCGCCAGCAGCCCGGACAGGGGGCTCGAATCACCCCTCCACTTT. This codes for CASSPDRGLESPLHF.

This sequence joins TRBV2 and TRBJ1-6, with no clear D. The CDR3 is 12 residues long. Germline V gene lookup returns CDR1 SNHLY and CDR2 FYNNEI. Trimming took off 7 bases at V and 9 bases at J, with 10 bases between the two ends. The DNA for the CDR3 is TGTGCCAGCATCCTACAGAGTTCACCCCTCCACTTT. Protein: CASILQSSPLHF.

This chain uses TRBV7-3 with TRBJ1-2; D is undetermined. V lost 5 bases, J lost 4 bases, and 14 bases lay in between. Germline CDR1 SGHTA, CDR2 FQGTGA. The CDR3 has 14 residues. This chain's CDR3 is CASSKEADGYGYTF. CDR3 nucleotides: TGTGCCAGCAGCAAGGAAGCGGATGGCTATGGCTACACCTTC. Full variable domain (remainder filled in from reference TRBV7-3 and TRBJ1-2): GAGVSQTPSNKVTEKGKYVELRCDPISGHTALYWYRQSLGQGPEFLIYFQGTGAADDSGLPNDRFFAVRPEGSVSTLKIQRTERGDSAVYLCASSKEADGYGYTFGSGTRLTVV.

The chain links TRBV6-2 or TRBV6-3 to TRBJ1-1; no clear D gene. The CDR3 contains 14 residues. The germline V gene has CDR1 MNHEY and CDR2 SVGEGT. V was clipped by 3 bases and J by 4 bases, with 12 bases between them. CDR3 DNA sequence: TGTGCCAGCAGTTATTCGTTCAGAGGCACTGAAGCTTTCTTT. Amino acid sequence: CASSYSFRGTEAFF.

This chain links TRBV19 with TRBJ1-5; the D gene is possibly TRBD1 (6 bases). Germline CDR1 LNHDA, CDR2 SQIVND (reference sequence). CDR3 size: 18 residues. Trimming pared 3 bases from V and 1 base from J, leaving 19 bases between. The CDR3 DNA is TGTGCCAGTAGTATTCGTCAGGGGTCAGCAAGGAGCAATCAGCCCCAGCATTTT. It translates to CASSIRQGSARSNQPQHF.

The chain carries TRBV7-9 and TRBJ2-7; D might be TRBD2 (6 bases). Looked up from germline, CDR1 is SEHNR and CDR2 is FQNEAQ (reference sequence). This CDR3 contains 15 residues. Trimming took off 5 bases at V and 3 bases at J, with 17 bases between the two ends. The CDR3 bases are TGTGCCAGCAGCCCCGGGGATAGCGGCGACTACGAGCAGTACTTC. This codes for CASSPGDSGDYEQYF. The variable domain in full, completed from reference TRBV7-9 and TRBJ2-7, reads DTGVSQNPRHKITKRGQNVTFRCDPISEHNRLYWYRQTLGQGPEFLTYFQNEAQLEKSRLLSDRFSAERPKGSFSTLEIQRTEQGDSAMYLCASSPGDSGDYEQYFGPGTRLTVT.